This T cell receptor (beta chain) was identified during a study of control samples from healthy donors and cancer patients. The CDR3 is 14 amino acids. CDR1 LGHDT and CDR2 YNNKEL come from the germline V gene (reference sequence). Trimming removed 4 bases from V and 0 bases from J, with 4 bases in between. Method: immunoSEQ multiplex PCR; TCRdb's copy keeps in-frame clones and lacks some. The profile shows approximately 150,000 clones, approximately 94% of them singletons. The sequencing sample was made of PBMCs. The TCR comes from a man in his 60s with colorectal cancer. V is TRBV3-1 (or the pseudogene TRBV3-2) and J is TRBJ1-6; unclear D gene. This CDR3 reads CASSRNSYNSPLHF. CDR3 sequence (DNA): TGTGCCAGCAGCCGGAACTCCTATAATTCACCCCTCCACTTT.